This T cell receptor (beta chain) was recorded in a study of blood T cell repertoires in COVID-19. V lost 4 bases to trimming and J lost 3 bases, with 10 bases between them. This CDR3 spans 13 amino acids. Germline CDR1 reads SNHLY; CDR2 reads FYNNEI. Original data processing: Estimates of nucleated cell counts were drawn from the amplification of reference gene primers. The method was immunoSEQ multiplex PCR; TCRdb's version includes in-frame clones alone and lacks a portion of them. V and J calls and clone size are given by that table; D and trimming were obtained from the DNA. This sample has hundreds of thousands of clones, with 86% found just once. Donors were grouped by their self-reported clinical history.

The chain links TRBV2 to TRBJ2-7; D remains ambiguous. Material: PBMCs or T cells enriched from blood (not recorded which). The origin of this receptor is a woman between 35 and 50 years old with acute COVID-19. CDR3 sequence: CASSVGENYEQYF. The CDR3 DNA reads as TGTGCCAGCAGTGTGGGCGAGAACTACGAGCAGTACTTC.